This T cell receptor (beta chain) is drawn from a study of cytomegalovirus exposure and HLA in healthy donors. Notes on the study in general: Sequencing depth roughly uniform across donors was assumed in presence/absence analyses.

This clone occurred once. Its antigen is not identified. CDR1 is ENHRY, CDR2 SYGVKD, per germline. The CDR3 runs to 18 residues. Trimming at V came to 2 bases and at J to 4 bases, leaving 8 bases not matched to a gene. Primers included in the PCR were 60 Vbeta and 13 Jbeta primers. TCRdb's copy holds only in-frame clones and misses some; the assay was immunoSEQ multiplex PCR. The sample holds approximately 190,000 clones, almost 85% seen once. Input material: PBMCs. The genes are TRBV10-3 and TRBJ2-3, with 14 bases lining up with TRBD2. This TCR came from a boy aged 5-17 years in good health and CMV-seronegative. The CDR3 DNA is TGTGCCATCAGTGAGGTGGGACTAGCGGGAGTATGGTCAGATACGCAGTATTTT. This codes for CAISEVGLAGVWSDTQYF.